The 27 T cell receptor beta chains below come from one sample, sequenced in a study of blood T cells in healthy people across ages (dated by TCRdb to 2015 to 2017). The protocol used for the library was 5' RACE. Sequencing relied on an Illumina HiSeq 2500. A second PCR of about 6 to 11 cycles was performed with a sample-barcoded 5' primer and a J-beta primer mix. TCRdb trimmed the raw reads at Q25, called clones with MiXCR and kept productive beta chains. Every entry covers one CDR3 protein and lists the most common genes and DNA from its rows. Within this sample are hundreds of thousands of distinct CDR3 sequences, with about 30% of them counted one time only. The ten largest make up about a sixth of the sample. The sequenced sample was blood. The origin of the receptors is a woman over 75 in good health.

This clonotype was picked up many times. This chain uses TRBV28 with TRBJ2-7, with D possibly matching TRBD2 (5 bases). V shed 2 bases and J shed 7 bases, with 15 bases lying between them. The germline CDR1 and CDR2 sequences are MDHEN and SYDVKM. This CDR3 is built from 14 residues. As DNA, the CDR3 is TGTGCCAGCAGTTTACACTCCTTTACGGGGGAGCAGTACTTC. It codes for CASSLHSFTGEQYF.

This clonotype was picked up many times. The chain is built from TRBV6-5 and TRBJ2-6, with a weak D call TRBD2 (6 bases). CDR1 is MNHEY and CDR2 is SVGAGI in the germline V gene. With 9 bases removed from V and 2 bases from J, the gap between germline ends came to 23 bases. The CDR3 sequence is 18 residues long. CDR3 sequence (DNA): TGTGCCAGTACCCGGAGGGGATTTGGGTCCGCTGGGGCCAACGTCCTGACTTTC. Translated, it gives CASTRRGFGSAGANVLTF.

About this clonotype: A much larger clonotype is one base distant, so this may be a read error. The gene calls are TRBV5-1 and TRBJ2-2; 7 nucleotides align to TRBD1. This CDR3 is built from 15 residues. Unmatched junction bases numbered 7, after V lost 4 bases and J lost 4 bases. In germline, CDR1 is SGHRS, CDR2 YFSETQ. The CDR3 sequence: CASSLGTEATGELFF. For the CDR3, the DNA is TGCGCCAGCAGCCTAGGGACAGAAGCCACCGGGGAGCTGTTTTTT.

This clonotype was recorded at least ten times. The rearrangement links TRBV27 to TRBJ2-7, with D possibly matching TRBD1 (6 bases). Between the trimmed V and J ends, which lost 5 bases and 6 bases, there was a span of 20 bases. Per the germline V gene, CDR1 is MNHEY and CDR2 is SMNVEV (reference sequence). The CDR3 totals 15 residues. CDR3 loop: CASSALTLDSAEQYF. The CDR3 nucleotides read TGTGCCAGCAGTGCACTGACCCTGGACAGTGCCGAGCAGTACTTC.

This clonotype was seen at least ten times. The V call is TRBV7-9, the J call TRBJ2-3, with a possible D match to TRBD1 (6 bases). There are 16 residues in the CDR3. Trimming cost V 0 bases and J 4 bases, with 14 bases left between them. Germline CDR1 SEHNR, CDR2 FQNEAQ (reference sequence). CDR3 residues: CASSLAPGVGADTQYF. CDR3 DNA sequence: TGTGCCAGCAGCTTAGCCCCAGGGGTAGGCGCAGATACGCAGTATTTT.

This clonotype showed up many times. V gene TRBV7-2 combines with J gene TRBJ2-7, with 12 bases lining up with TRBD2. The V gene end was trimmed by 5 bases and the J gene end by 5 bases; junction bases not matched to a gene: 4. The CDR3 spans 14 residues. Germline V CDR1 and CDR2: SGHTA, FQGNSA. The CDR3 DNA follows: TGTGCCAGCAGCATTCTAGCGGGGGGGAACGAGCAGTACTTC. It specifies CASSILAGGNEQYF.

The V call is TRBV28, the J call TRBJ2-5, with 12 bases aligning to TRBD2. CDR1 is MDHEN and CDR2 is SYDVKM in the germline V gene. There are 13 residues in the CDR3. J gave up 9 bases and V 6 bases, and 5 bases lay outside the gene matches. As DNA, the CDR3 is TGTGCCAGCAGGTCGGGACTAGCGGGTCCCCAGTACTTC. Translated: CASRSGLAGPQYF. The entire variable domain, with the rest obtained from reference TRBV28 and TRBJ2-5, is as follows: DVKVTQSSRYLVKRTGEKVFLECVQDMDHENMFWYRQDPGLGLRLIYFSYDVKMKEKGDIPEGYSVSREKKERFSLILESASTNQTSMYLCASRSGLAGPQYFGPGTRLLVL.

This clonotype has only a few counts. In DNA form, the CDR3 reads TGCGCCAGCAGCATACAGGGGGCGGACACTGAAGCTTTCTTT. It specifies CASSIQGADTEAFF. The rearrangement uses TRBV5-1 and TRBJ1-1; 9 bases match TRBD1. With 4 bases clipped from V and 3 bases from J, the junction kept 4 bases outside the gene matches. CDR3 length: 14 residues. Germline V gene data show CDR1 as SGHRS and CDR2 as YFSETQ.

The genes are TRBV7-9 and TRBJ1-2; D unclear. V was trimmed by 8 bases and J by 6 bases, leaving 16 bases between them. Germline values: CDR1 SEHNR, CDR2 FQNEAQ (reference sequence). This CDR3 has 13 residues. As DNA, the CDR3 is TGTGCCAGCCCTGACCCCACCGGGGATGGCTACACCTTC. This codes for CASPDPTGDGYTF.

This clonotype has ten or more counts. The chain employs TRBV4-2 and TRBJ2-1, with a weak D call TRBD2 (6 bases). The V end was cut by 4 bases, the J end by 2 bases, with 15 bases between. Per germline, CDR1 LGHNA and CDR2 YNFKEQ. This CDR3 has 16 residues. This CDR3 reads CASSRTSQGAYNEQFF. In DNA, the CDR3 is TGTGCCAGCAGCCGTACTAGCCAGGGCGCCTACAATGAGCAGTTCTTC.

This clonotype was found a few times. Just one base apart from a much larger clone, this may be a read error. CDR3 nucleotide sequence: TGCAGCGCAACCGGACTTCGGGACGCCGAGCAGTACTTC. This codes for CSATGLRDAEQYF. The chain links TRBV29-1 to TRBJ2-5; either TRBD1 or TRBD2 may fit D (5 bases each). The end of the DNA aligns better with TRBJ2-7, so the J call may be wrong. Germline CDR1 and CDR2: SQVTM and ANQGSEA. CDR3 length: 13 amino acids.

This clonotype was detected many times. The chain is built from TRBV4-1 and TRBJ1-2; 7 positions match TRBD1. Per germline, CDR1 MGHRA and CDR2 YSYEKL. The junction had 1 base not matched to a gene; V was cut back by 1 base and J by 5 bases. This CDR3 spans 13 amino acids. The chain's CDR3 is CASSQAGGYGYTF. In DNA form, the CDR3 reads TGCGCCAGCAGCCAAGCAGGGGGGTATGGCTACACCTTC.

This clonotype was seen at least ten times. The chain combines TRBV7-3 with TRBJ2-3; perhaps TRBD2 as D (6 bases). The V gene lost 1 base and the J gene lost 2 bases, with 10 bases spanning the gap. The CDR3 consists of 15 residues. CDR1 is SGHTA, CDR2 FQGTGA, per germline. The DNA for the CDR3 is TGTGCCAGCAGCTTAAGCGGGGTTTTCACAGATACGCAGTATTTT. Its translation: CASSLSGVFTDTQYF.

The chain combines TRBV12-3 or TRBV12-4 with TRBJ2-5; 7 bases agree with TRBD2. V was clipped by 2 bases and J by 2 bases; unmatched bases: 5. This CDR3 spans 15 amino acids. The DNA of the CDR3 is TGTGCCAGCAGTTTATGGTCTAGCGGTCAAGAGACCCAGTACTTC. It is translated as CASSLWSSGQETQYF.

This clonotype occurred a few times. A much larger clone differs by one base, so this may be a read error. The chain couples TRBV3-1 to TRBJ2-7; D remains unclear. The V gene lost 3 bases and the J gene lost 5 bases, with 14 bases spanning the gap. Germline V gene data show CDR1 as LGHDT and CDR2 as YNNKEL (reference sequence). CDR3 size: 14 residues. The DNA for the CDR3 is TGTGCCAGCAGCCACTGGCATGCGGCAGACGAGCAGTACTTC. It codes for CASSHWHAADEQYF.

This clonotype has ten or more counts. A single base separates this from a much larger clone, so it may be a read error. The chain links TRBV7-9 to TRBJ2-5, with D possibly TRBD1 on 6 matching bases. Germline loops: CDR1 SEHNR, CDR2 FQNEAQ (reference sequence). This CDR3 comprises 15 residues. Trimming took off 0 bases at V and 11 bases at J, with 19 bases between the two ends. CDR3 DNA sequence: TGTGCCAGCAGCTTAGCGTGGCAGGGGAATAGGGAGCAGTACTTC. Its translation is CASSLAWQGNREQYF.

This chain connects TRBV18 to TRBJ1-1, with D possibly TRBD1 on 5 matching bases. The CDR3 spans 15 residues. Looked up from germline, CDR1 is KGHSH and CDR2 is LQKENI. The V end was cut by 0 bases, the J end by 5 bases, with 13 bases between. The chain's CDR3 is CASSPPGGRRTEAFF. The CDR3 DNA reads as TGTGCCAGCTCACCACCCGGGGGTCGGAGGACTGAAGCTTTCTTT.

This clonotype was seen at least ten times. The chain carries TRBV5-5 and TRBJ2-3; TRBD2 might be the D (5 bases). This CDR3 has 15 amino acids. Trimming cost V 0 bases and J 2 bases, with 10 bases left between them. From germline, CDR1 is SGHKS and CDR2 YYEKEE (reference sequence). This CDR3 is CASSLVWENTDTQYF. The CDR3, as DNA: TGTGCCAGCAGCTTGGTCTGGGAGAACACAGATACGCAGTATTTT.

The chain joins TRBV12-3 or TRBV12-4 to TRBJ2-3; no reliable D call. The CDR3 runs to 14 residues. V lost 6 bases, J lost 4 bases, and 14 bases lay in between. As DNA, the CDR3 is TGTGCCAGCAGGCCGTTTGTGGCGGCAGATACGCAGTATTTT. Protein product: CASRPFVAADTQYF.

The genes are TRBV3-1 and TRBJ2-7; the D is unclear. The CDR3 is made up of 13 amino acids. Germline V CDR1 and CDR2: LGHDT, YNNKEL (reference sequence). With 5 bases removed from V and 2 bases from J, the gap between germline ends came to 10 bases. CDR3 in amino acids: CASSTRTAYEQYF. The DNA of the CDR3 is TGTGCCAGCAGCACCAGGACGGCCTACGAGCAGTACTTC.

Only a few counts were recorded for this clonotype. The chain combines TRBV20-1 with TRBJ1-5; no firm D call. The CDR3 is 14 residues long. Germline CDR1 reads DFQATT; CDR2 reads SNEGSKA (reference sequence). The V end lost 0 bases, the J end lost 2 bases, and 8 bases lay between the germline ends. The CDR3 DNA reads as TGCAGTGCTAGAGATTGGGAGGGCAATCAGCCCCAGCATTTT. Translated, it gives CSARDWEGNQPQHF.

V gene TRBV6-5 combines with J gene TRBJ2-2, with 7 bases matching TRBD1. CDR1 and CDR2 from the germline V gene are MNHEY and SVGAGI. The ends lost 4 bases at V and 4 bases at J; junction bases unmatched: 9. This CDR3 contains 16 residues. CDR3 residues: CASSSGQRPGTGELFF. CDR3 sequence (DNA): TGTGCCAGCAGTTCGGGACAGCGGCCGGGCACCGGGGAGCTGTTTTTT.

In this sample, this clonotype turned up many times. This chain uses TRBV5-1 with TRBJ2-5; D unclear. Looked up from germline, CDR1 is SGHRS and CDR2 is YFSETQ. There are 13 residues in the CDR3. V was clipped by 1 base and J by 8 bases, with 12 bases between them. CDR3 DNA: TGCGCCAGCAGCTTGCAGGACCCGGAAACCCAGTACTTC. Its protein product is CASSLQDPETQYF.

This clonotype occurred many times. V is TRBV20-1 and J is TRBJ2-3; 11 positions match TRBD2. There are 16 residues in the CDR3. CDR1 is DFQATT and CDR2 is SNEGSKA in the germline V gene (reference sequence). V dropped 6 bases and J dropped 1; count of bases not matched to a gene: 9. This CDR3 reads CSAPPTSGGRTDTQYF. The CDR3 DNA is TGCAGTGCACCTCCCACTAGCGGGGGCCGCACAGATACGCAGTATTTT.

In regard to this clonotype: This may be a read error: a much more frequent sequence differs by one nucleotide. The CDR3 bases are TGCGCCAGCAGTGGGTCCGAGGGGGACCCTGAGCAGTTCTTC. It yields the protein CASSGSEGDPEQFF. This sequence joins TRBV4-1 and TRBJ2-1, with TRBD1 as a possible D gene (6 bases). The V gene's germline CDR1 is MGHRA and CDR2 YSYEKL. This CDR3 has 14 residues. Trimming took off 6 bases at V and 9 bases at J, with 18 bases between the two ends.

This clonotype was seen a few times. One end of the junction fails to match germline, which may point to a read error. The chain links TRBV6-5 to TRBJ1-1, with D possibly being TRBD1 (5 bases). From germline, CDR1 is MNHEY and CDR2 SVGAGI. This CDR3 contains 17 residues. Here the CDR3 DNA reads TGTGCCAGCAGTACTGCCGGGGGGATTAGCTTGATCACTGGAGCTTTCTTT. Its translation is CASSTAGGISLITGAFF.

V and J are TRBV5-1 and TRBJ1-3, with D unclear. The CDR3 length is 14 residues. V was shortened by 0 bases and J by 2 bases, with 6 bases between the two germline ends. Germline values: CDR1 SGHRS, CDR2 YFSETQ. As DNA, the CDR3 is TGCGCCAGCAGCTTGGGAGAACCTGGAAACACCATATATTTT. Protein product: CASSLGEPGNTIYF.